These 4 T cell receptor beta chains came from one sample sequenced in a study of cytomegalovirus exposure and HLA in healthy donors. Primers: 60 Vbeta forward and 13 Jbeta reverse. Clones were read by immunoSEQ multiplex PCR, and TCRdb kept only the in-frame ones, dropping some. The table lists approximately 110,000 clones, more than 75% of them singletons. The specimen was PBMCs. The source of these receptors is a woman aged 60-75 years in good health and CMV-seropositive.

The CDR3 sequence is CASSPETGIPTYEQYF. The CDR3 region has the DNA TGTGCCAGCTCACCGGAGACAGGGATCCCCACCTACGAGCAGTACTTC. This chain uses TRBV18 with TRBJ2-7; 7 positions agree with TRBD1. The germline V gene encodes CDR1 KGHSH and CDR2 LQKENI. The CDR3 covers 16 residues. V shed 3 bases, J shed 2 bases, and the junction held 10 bases outside the gene matches.

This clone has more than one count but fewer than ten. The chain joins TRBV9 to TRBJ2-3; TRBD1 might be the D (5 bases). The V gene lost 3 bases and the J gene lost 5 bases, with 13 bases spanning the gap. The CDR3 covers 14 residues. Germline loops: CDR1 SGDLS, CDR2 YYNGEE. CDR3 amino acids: CASSARGFLDTQYF. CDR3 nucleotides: TGTGCCAGCAGCGCTAGGGGTTTTCTAGATACGCAGTATTTT.

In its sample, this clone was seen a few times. The CDR3 sequence is CASSEPGGIGEKLFF. The CDR3 DNA sequence: TGTGCCAGCAGTGAACCCGGGGGAATAGGAGAAAAACTGTTTTTT. This chain uses TRBV2 with TRBJ1-4; perhaps TRBD1 as D (5 bases). CDR1 and CDR2 (germline): SNHLY, FYNNEI. The CDR3 loop spans 15 amino acids. V was pared by 2 bases and J by 8 bases, with 15 bases between.

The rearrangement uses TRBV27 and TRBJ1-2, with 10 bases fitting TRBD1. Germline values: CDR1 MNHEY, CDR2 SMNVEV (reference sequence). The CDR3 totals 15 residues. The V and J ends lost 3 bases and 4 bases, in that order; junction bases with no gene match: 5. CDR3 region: CASSFWGDRGYGYTF. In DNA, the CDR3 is TGTGCCAGCAGTTTTTGGGGGGACAGGGGCTATGGCTACACCTTC.